The 16 T cell receptor beta chains below all came from one sample that was sequenced in a study of blood T cell repertoires in COVID-19. Method: immunoSEQ multiplex PCR; TCRdb's copy keeps in-frame clones and lacks some. The data hold hundreds of thousands of clones, with more than 80% observed a single time. Sequencing input: peripheral blood. These TCRs come from a woman of 80 years or more with COVID-19, enrolled during active disease.

The chain carries TRBV5-6 and TRBJ2-1; TRBD1 might be the D (6 bases). Trimming took 5 bases from V and 5 from J, leaving 14 bases between them. The CDR3 has 14 amino acids. Germline CDR1 is SGHDT and CDR2 is YYEEEE. CDR3 region: CASRPRGGHNEQFF. The CDR3 DNA follows: TGTGCCAGCAGGCCCCGAGGGGGACACAATGAGCAGTTCTTC.

V is TRBV27 and J is TRBJ1-5, with TRBD1 as a possible D gene (5 bases). The CDR3 is 14 amino acids. Germline V gene sequence: CDR1 MNHEY, CDR2 SMNVEV (reference sequence). The ends were cut back, 1 base at V and 2 bases at J, with 6 bases in the middle. CDR3 sequence reads: CASSLWGGNQPQHF. DNA of the CDR3: TGTGCCAGCAGTTTATGGGGCGGCAATCAGCCCCAGCATTTT.

This chain connects TRBV2 to TRBJ1-5; D is perhaps TRBD1 (5 bases). V was pared by 3 bases and J by 4 bases, with 13 bases between. The CDR3 runs to 15 residues. CDR1 is SNHLY and CDR2 is FYNNEI in the germline V gene. Here the CDR3 reads CASSDSGGFNQPQHF. The CDR3 DNA sequence: TGTGCCAGCAGTGATTCGGGGGGGTTTAATCAGCCCCAGCATTTT.

A single count supports this clone. This chain joins TRBV7-9 and TRBJ2-3; 8 bases match TRBD1. J gave up 0 bases and V 5 bases, and 7 bases lay outside the gene matches. The CDR3 spans 16 residues. The germline V gene has CDR1 SEHNR and CDR2 FQNEAQ (reference sequence). The CDR3, as DNA: TGTGCCAGCAGCGAGGGACAGGCCCCTAGCACAGATACGCAGTATTTT. Translation: CASSEGQAPSTDTQYF. The variable domain in full, completed from reference TRBV7-9 and TRBJ2-3, reads DTGVSQNPRHKITKRGQNVTFRCDPISEHNRLYWYRQTLGQGPEFLTYFQNEAQLEKSRLLSDRFSAERPKGSFSTLEIQRTEQGDSAMYLCASSEGQAPSTDTQYFGPGTRLTVL.

V and J are TRBV7-6 and TRBJ2-7; D uncertain. Between the trimmed V and J ends, which lost 3 bases and 2 bases, there was a span of 5 bases. Per the germline V gene, CDR1 is SGHVS and CDR2 is FNYEAQ. The CDR3 is 12 amino acids. CDR3 protein: CASSFTPYEQYF. The CDR3 nucleotides are TGTGCCAGCAGCTTCACTCCCTACGAGCAGTACTTC.

The chain couples TRBV5-4 to TRBJ1-6; D uncertain. Germline V gives CDR1 SGHNT, CDR2 YYREEE (reference sequence). The CDR3 is made up of 12 amino acids. V lost 6 bases, J lost 8 bases, and 9 bases lay in between. CDR3 sequence reads: CASKTVDSPLHF. CDR3 bases: TGTGCCAGCAAAACAGTCGATTCACCCCTCCACTTT. Drawing the rest from reference TRBV5-4 and TRBJ1-6, the complete variable domain is ETGVTQSPTHLIKTRGQQVTLRCSSQSGHNTVSWYQQALGQGPQFIFQYYREEENGRGNFPPRFSGLQFPNYSSELNVNALELDDSALYLCASKTVDSPLHFGNGTRLTVT.

The chain joins TRBV12-3 or TRBV12-4 to TRBJ2-3; D ambiguous. The CDR3 runs 12 residues. V lost 3 bases to trimming and J lost 7 bases, with 8 bases between them. This CDR3 is CASSFLQNTQYF. CDR3 nucleotide sequence: TGTGCCAGCAGTTTTTTACAGAATACGCAGTATTTT.

The rearrangement joins TRBV29-1 to TRBJ1-2; 7 bases agree with TRBD1. With 7 bases clipped from V and 7 bases from J, the junction kept 9 bases outside the gene matches. CDR1 is SQVTM and CDR2 is ANQGSEA in the germline V gene. CDR3 size: 12 residues. CDR3 in amino acids: CSAMGQTFGYTF. The CDR3 region has the DNA TGCAGCGCAATGGGACAGACTTTTGGCTACACCTTC.

This chain joins TRBV30 and TRBJ2-6, with a weak D call TRBD1 (5 bases). The CDR3 length is 18 residues. The V gene's germline CDR1 is GTSNPN and CDR2 SVGIG (reference sequence). V was cut by 3 bases and J by 0 bases, with 18 bases left in between. As DNA, the CDR3 is TGTGCCTGGAGGGGGCCCAGAGCACCCCCCTCTGGGGCCAACGTCCTGACTTTC. The encoded protein is CAWRGPRAPPSGANVLTF.

The chain carries TRBV9 and TRBJ1-1, with 7 bases matching TRBD1. Looked up from germline, CDR1 is SGDLS and CDR2 is YYNGEE. J was trimmed by 2 bases and V by 2 bases; bases with no gene match: 6. This CDR3 has 15 amino acids. CDR3 sequence reads: CASSVSQGSNTEAFF. CDR3 nucleotides: TGTGCCAGCAGCGTTTCACAGGGGAGTAACACTGAAGCTTTCTTT.

The genes are TRBV6-5 and TRBJ1-4, with D uncertain. Looked up from germline, CDR1 is MNHEY and CDR2 is SVGAGI. This CDR3 comprises 16 residues. V was shortened by 6 bases and J by 7 bases, with 21 bases between the two germline ends. CDR3 sequence reads: CASRYGPAGRGEKLFF. CDR3 DNA: TGTGCCAGCAGATACGGGCCAGCGGGTCGTGGTGAAAAACTGTTTTTT.

This clone showed up many times. This chain joins TRBV5-5 and TRBJ1-1; D unclear. CDR3 size: 13 residues. The V end was cut by 5 bases, the J end by 0 bases, with 8 bases between. Germline V gives CDR1 SGHKS, CDR2 YYEKEE (reference sequence). The chain's CDR3 is CASRTDLNTEAFF. The CDR3 bases are TGTGCCAGCAGGACCGACTTGAACACTGAAGCTTTCTTT.

This clone has only one observation. The chain has TRBV6-5 and TRBJ1-2; 7 positions match TRBD1. V gave up 9 bases and J gave up 2 bases; unmatched junction bases: 12. The CDR3 consists of 15 residues. The germline CDR1 and CDR2 sequences are MNHEY and SVGAGI. Written as DNA, the CDR3 is TGTGCCAGACCCCTTACAGGGGTGAGAAACTATGGCTACACCTTC. It specifies CARPLTGVRNYGYTF.

The genes are TRBV7-6 and TRBJ1-1; the D is unclear. The CDR3 is made up of 13 amino acids. Germline V CDR1 and CDR2: SGHVS, FNYEAQ. V was cut by 3 bases and J by 3 bases, with 8 bases left in between. The CDR3 DNA follows: TGTGCCAGCAGCTTCCTACGGGACACTGAAGCTTTCTTT. This gives the protein CASSFLRDTEAFF.

The chain joins TRBV7-8 to TRBJ2-1, with a tentative D call TRBD2 (6 bases). V lost 5 bases and J 0 bases, leaving 35 bases between the germline ends. The germline CDR1 and CDR2 sequences are SGHVS and FQNEAQ. The CDR3 consists of 23 residues. The CDR3: CASSPARRGSLFPSVSSYNEQFF. CDR3 coding DNA: TGTGCCAGCAGCCCCGCTAGGAGGGGCAGCCTTTTTCCTAGCGTAAGCTCCTACAATGAGCAGTTCTTC.

V gene TRBV7-3 combines with J gene TRBJ2-1; TRBD1 agrees at 9 bases. The junction had 1 base not matched to a gene; V was cut back by 1 base and J by 3 bases. The CDR3 extends over 15 amino acids. The germline CDR1 and CDR2 sequences are SGHTA and FQGTGA. In DNA form, the CDR3 reads TGTGCCAGCAGCTTAAGGGGACAGGGCTACAATGAGCAGTTCTTC. Translated, it gives CASSLRGQGYNEQFF.